These 16 T cell receptor beta chains were sequenced from one sample in a study of metastatic and nonmetastatic thyroid tumors. TCRdb re-called the PCR reads with MiXCR. This table has 30,000 to 45,000 clones, roughly a fifth appearing once. Treatment of any kind had been given to no patient before thyroid surgery. The sequencing sample was made of blood. These receptors were collected from a female donor with papillary thyroid cancer or a benign thyroid nodule (not recorded which). Some clones in this sample may be carry-over from other donors' samples.

The table lists this clone with a few counts. A much larger clone is a single base away; this may be a read error. This chain links TRBV27 with TRBJ2-2; D ambiguous. Germline CDR1 is MNHEY and CDR2 is SMNVEV (reference sequence). V lost 5 bases to trimming and J lost 6 bases, with 4 bases between them. The CDR3 covers 11 residues. The CDR3 is CASSIPGELFF. CDR3 bases: TGTGCCAGCAGTATCCCCGGGGAGCTGTTTTTT.

The V gene is TRBV6-1, the J gene TRBJ1-2, with a weak D call TRBD1 (5 bases). Germline V gene sequence: CDR1 MNHNS, CDR2 SASEGT. The V end was cut by 8 bases, the J end by 7 bases, with 17 bases between. The length of the CDR3 is 13 residues. The CDR3 DNA is TGTGCCAGCGGAGGGGCCAGGGAGGGTGGCTACACCTTC. Amino acid sequence: CASGGAREGGYTF.

This clone was detected only a few times. The chain links TRBV6-5 to TRBJ2-7; D is ambiguous. The germline V gene encodes CDR1 MNHEY and CDR2 SVGAGI. Trimming shortened V by 4 bases and J by 1 base, and 23 bases separated the two germline ends. The CDR3 has 18 amino acids. The CDR3 loop is CASSSVPFGTVSSYEQYF. The CDR3 DNA follows: TGTGCCAGCAGTTCAGTTCCTTTTGGCACGGTGTCTTCCTACGAGCAGTACTTC.

The chain joins TRBV6-5 to TRBJ2-4, with D unclear. Trimming removed 2 bases at V and 8 bases at J, with 16 bases between. The CDR3 is 15 residues long. Germline-derived CDR1 and CDR2 are MNHEY and SVGAGI. The CDR3 DNA sequence: TGTGCCAGCAGTTACGCAACTACGGGTGGGGACATTCAGTACTTC. It is translated as CASSYATTGGDIQYF.

A few counts support this clone. The chain carries TRBV7-8 and TRBJ2-7; D unclear. This CDR3 region has 12 residues. The germline CDR1 and CDR2 sequences are SGHVS and FQNEAQ. Trimming pared 6 bases from V and 5 bases from J, leaving 11 bases between. The CDR3 DNA reads TGTGCCAGCAGTCCCCACCCCGACGAGCAGTACTTC. It yields the protein CASSPHPDEQYF.

A few counts support this clone. The V gene is TRBV10-3, the J gene TRBJ2-7; perhaps TRBD2 as D (5 bases). Germline CDR1 reads ENHRY; CDR2 reads SYGVKD. V gave up 6 bases and J gave up 3 bases, with 21 bases separating them. The CDR3 covers 16 residues. The CDR3 region is CAISPAANTRSYEQYV. Here the CDR3 DNA reads TGTGCCATCAGCCCGGCTGCGAATACTAGGAGCTACGAGCAGTACGTC.

This clone was seen repeatedly, ten times or more. The chain is built from TRBV30 and TRBJ1-1, with 8 nucleotides matching TRBD1. The CDR3 sequence is 17 residues long. With 6 bases clipped from V and 3 bases from J, the junction kept 18 bases outside the gene matches. CDR1 is GTSNPN, CDR2 SVGIG, per germline (reference sequence). The CDR3 DNA sequence: TGTGCCTGCTCGCGTCCCCTGACAGGGGATTGGGACACTGAAGCTTTCTTT. Encoded protein: CACSRPLTGDWDTEAFF.

This sequence joins TRBV20-1 and TRBJ2-1; maybe TRBD1 (5 bases). The CDR3 loop spans 17 amino acids. CDR1 DFQATT and CDR2 SNEGSKA come from the germline V gene (reference sequence). Trimming took 3 bases from V and 0 from J, leaving 18 bases between them. This CDR3 is CSARLVLGQSSYNEQFF. The CDR3 DNA sequence: TGCAGTGCTAGGTTGGTTCTGGGGCAGAGCTCCTACAATGAGCAGTTCTTC.

This clone turned up a few times. The junction and the germline gene differ at one end; a read error may be behind it. This chain uses TRBV6-2 or TRBV6-3 with TRBJ2-6; no reliable D call. The CDR3 has 14 residues. CDR1 and CDR2 (germline): MNHEY, SVGEGT. The CDR3 sequence: CACSRWVLGNVLTF. The CDR3 DNA sequence: TGTGCCTGCAGTAGGTGGGTCCTTGGCAACGTCCTGACTTTC.

Only a few counts were recorded for this clone. The rearrangement links TRBV7-2 to TRBJ1-2, with TRBD1 as a possible D gene (6 bases). CDR3 length equals 16 residues. Germline loops: CDR1 SGHTA, CDR2 FQGNSA. Between the trimmed V and J ends, which lost 1 base and 3 bases, there was a span of 15 bases. The CDR3 spells CASSLVAGAAYYGYTF. DNA for the CDR3: TGTGCCAGCAGCTTAGTCGCGGGGGCGGCTTACTATGGCTACACCTTC.

This clone occurred many times. The gene calls are TRBV20-1 and TRBJ2-1; D uncertain. Germline V gene sequence: CDR1 DFQATT, CDR2 SNEGSKA (reference sequence). This CDR3 has 14 residues. Between the trimmed V and J ends, which lost 4 bases and 1 base, there was a span of 11 bases. The CDR3 protein is CSAKWWRSYNEQFF. In DNA form, the CDR3 reads TGCAGTGCTAAATGGTGGAGATCCTACAATGAGCAGTTCTTC.

This clone has ten or more counts. V usage is TRBV30 and J usage is TRBJ2-3, with TRBD2 matching over 10 bases. J gave up 0 bases and V 3 bases, and 6 bases lay outside the gene matches. CDR1 GTSNPN and CDR2 SVGIG come from the germline V gene (reference sequence). This CDR3 is built from 16 residues. CDR3 nucleotides: TGTGCCTGGAGACCCCGACTAGCGGGCAGCACAGATACGCAGTATTTT. Translated: CAWRPRLAGSTDTQYF.

This clone was counted ten times or more. The V call is TRBV28, the J call TRBJ2-1, with TRBD2 as a possible D gene (6 bases). Trimming removed 2 bases from V and 6 bases from J, with 8 bases in between. Germline CDR1 MDHEN, CDR2 SYDVKM. There are 13 residues in the CDR3. The CDR3 nucleotides are TGTGCCAGCAGTTTACTGGGGGGCAATGAGCAGTTCTTC. This sequence encodes CASSLLGGNEQFF.

This clone was observed many times. J is TRBJ1-5 and V is TRBV7-2; D is ambiguous. This CDR3 region has 13 residues. Germline CDR1 is SGHTA and CDR2 is FQGNSA. With 3 bases removed from V and 4 bases from J, the gap between germline ends came to 7 bases. The CDR3 spells CASSFGLNQPQHF. The CDR3 bases are TGTGCCAGCAGCTTTGGACTTAATCAGCCCCAGCATTTT.

The sample holds a few counts of this clone. A read error may be the cause here, since a much bigger clone is one base away. The chain carries TRBV29-1 and TRBJ1-2; D call uncertain. The CDR3 is 13 residues long. Germline CDR1 reads SQVTM; CDR2 reads ANQGSEA. The germline V and J ends were trimmed by 5 bases and 8 bases, with 18 bases remaining between them. Here the CDR3 reads CSVLGRCGQGYTF. The CDR3 DNA sequence: TGCAGCGTTTTAGGTCGGTGTGGCCAAGGCTACACCTTC.

The chain joins TRBV7-9 to TRBJ2-5; 9 nucleotides match TRBD2. The CDR3 has 15 amino acids. Germline lookup yields CDR1 SEHNR and CDR2 FQNEAQ (reference sequence). The V gene end was trimmed by 5 bases and the J gene end by 2 bases; junction bases not matched to a gene: 6. CDR3 protein: CASSPRTSVQETQYF. CDR3 DNA: TGTGCCAGCAGCCCTCGGACTAGCGTACAAGAGACCCAGTACTTC.